The TCR beta chain described here comes from a study of shared clonotypes between healthy human individuals. Genomic DNA belonging to each subset was distributed in equal measure over several immunoSEQ plates. The table came from immunoSEQ multiplex PCR; TCRdb's copy has only in-frame clones and leaves some out. The data show 1.6 million or so clones, just under 99% seen once. CDR1 and CDR2 (germline): LNHDA, SQIVND (reference sequence). This CDR3 is built from 13 residues. Trimming removed 6 bases from V and 0 bases from J, with 9 bases in between. The chain recombines TRBV19 with TRBJ2-7; no clear D gene. Sequencing used naive CD4+ T cells sorted from blood. Subset: CD45RA+ positively selected. The receptor comes from a man aged 25 to 40 in good health. CDR3 sequence (DNA): TGTGCCAGTAGAGGCAGAGCCTCCTACGAGCAGTACTTC. Encoded protein: CASRGRASYEQYF.